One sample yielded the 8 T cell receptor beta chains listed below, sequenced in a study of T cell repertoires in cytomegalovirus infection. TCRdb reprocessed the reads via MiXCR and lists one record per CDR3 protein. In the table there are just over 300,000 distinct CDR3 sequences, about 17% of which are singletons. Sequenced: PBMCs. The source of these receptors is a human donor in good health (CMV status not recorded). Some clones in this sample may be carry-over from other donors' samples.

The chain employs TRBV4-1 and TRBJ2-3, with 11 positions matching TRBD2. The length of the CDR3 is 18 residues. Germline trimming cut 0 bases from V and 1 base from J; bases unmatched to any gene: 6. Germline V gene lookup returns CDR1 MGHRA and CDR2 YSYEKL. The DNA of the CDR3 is TGCGCCAGCAGCCAAGAACCTAGCGGGGGGTCTCGCACAGATACGCAGTATTTT. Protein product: CASSQEPSGGSRTDTQYF.

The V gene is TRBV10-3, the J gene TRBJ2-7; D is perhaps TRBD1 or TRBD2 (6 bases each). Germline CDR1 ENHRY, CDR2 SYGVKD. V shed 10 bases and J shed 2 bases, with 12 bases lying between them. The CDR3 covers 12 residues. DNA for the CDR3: TGTGCCACCCGAGGGGGGACCTACGAGCAGTACTTC. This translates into CATRGGTYEQYF.

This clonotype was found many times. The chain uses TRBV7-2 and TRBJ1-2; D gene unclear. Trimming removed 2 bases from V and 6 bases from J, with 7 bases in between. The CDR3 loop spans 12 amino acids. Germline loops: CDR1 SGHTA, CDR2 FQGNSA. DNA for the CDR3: TGTGCCAGCAGCTTACCTTCTAATGGCTACACCTTC. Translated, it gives CASSLPSNGYTF.

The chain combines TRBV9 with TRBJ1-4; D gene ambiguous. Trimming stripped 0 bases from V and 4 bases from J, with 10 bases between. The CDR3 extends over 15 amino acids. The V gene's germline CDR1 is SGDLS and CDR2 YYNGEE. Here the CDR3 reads CASSVGASLNEKLFF. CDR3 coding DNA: TGTGCCAGCAGCGTAGGTGCCAGCCTTAATGAAAAACTGTTTTTT.

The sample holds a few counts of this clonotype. CDR3 in amino acids: CSASRGSSYEQYF. CDR3 DNA sequence: TGCAGTGCCAGTCGTGGGAGCTCCTACGAGCAGTACTTC. This chain joins TRBV20-1 and TRBJ2-7, with D perhaps matching TRBD2 (5 bases). This CDR3 region has 13 residues. In germline, CDR1 is DFQATT, CDR2 SNEGSKA (reference sequence). The ends were cut back, 6 bases at V and 0 bases at J, with 12 bases in the middle.

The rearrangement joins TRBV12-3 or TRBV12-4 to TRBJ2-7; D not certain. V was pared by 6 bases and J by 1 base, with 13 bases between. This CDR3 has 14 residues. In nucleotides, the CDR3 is TGTGCCAGCAGCCTAATGGTTGGGTCCTACGAGCAGTACTTC. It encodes CASSLMVGSYEQYF.

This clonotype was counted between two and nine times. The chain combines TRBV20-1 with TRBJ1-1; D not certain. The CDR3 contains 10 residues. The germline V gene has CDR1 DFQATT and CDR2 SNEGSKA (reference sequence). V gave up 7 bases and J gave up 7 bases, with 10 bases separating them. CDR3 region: CSVDLVEAFF. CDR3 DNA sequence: TGCAGTGTAGATCTCGTTGAAGCTTTCTTT.

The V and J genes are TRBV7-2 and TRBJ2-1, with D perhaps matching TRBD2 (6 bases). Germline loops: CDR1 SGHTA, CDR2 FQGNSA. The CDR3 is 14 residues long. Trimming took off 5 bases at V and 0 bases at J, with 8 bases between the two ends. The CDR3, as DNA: TGTGCCAGCAGCCCGGACTACTCCTACAATGAGCAGTTCTTC. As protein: CASSPDYSYNEQFF.